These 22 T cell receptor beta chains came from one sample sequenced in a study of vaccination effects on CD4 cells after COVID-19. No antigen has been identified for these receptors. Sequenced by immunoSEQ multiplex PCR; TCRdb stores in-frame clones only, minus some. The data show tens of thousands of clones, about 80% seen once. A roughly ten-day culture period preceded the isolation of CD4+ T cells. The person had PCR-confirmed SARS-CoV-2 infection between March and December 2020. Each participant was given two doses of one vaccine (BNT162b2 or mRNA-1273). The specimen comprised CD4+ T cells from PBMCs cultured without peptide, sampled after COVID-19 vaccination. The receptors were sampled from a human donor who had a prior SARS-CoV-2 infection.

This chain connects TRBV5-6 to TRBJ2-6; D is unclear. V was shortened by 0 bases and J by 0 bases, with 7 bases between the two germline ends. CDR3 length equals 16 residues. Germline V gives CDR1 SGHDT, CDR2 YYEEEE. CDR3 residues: CASSLDWDSGANVLTF. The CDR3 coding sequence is TGTGCCAGCAGCTTGGATTGGGACTCTGGGGCCAACGTCCTGACTTTC. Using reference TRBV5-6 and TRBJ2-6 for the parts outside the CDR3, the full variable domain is DAGVTQSPTHLIKTRGQQVTLRCSPKSGHDTVSWYQQALGQGPQFIFQYYEEEERQRGNFPDRFSGHQFPNYSSELNVNALLLGDSALYLCASSLDWDSGANVLTFGAGSRLTVL.

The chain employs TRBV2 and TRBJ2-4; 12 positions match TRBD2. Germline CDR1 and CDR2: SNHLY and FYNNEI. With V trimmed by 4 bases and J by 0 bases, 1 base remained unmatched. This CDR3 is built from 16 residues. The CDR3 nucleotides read TGTGCCAGCAGTGGGGGACTAGCGGGAGCCAAAAACATTCAGTACTTC. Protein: CASSGGLAGAKNIQYF.

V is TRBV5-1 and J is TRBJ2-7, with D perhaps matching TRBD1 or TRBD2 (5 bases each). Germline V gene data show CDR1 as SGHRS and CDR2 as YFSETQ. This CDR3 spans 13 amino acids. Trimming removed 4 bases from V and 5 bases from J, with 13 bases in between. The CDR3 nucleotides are TGCGCCAGCAGCCCCCGGGACGACAACGAGCAGTACTTC. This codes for CASSPRDDNEQYF.

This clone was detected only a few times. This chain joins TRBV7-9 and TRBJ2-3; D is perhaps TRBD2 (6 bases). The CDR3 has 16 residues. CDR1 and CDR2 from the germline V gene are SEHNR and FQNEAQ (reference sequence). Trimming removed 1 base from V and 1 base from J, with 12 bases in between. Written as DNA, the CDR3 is TGTGCCAGCAGCTTAGGAGCTAGCGTAGGCACAGATACGCAGTATTTT. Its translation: CASSLGASVGTDTQYF.

The CDR3 coding sequence is TGTGCCAGCAGCTGGACAGGGATGAACACTGAAGCTTTCTTT. Amino acids: CASSWTGMNTEAFF. The rearrangement joins TRBV5-5 to TRBJ1-1, with TRBD1 identical over 8 bases. The CDR3 contains 14 residues. The V gene end was trimmed by 3 bases and the J gene end by 0 bases; junction bases not matched to a gene: 1. Germline loops: CDR1 SGHKS, CDR2 YYEKEE (reference sequence).

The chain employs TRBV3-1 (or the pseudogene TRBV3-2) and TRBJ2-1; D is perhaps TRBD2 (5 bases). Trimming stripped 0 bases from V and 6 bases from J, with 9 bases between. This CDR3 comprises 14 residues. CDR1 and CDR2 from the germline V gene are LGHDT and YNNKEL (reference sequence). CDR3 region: CASSQEGTSNEQFF. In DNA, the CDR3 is TGTGCCAGCAGCCAAGAAGGCACTAGCAATGAGCAGTTCTTC.

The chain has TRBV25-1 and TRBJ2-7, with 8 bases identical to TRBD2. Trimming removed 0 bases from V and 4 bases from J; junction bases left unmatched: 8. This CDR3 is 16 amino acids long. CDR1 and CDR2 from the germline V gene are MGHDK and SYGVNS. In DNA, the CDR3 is TGTGCCAGCAGTGAATATGGGAGCGGGAGTTCTTACGAGCAGTACTTC. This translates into CASSEYGSGSSYEQYF.

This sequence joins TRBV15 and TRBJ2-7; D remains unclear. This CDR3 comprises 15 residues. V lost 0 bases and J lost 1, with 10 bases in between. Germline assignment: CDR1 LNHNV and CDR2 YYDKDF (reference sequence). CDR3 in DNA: TGTGCCACCAGCAGAGATTTATCGGAGTCCTACGAGCAGTACTTC. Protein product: CATSRDLSESYEQYF.

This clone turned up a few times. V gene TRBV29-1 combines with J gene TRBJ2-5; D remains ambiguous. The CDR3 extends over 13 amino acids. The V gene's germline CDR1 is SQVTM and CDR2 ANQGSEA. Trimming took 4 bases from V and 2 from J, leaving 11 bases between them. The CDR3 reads CSVVRWQQETQYF. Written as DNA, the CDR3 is TGCAGCGTTGTACGGTGGCAGCAAGAGACCCAGTACTTC.

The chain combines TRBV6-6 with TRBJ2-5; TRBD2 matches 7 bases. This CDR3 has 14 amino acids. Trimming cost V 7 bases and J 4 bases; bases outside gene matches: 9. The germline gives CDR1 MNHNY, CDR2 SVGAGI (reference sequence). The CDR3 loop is CASIRRGISETQYF. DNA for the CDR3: TGTGCCAGCATTCGGCGGGGGATCTCAGAGACCCAGTACTTC.

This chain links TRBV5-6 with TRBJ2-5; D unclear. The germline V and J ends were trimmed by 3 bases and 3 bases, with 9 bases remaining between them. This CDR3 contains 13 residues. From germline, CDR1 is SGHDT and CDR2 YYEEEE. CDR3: CASSWYTEETQYF. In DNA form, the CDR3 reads TGTGCCAGCAGCTGGTACACGGAAGAGACCCAGTACTTC. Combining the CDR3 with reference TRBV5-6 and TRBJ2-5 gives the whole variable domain DAGVTQSPTHLIKTRGQQVTLRCSPKSGHDTVSWYQQALGQGPQFIFQYYEEEERQRGNFPDRFSGHQFPNYSSELNVNALLLGDSALYLCASSWYTEETQYFGPGTRLLVL.

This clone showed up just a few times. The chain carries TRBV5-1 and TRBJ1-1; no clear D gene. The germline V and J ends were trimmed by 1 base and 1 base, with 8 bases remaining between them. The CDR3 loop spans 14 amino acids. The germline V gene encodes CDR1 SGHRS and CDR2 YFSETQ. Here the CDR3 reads CASSLYGQNTEAFF. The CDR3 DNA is TGCGCCAGCAGCTTGTATGGGCAGAACACTGAAGCTTTCTTT. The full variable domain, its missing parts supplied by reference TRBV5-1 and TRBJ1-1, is KAGVTQTPRYLIKTRGQQVTLSCSPISGHRSVSWYQQTPGQGLQFLFEYFSETQRNKGNFPGRFSGRQFSNSRSEMNVSTLELGDSALYLCASSLYGQNTEAFFGQGTRLTVV.

The CDR3 coding sequence is TGCGCCAGCAGCCAAGATTGGGCACCCGGGACAGGGGACACCGGGGAGCTGTTTTTT. It specifies CASSQDWAPGTGDTGELFF. The J gene is TRBJ2-2, the V gene TRBV4-3; 10 bases agree with TRBD1. The V gene's germline CDR1 is LGHNA and CDR2 YSLEER. Losses at the gene ends were 0 bases for V and 3 bases for J; bases not matched to a gene: 10. This CDR3 is built from 19 residues.

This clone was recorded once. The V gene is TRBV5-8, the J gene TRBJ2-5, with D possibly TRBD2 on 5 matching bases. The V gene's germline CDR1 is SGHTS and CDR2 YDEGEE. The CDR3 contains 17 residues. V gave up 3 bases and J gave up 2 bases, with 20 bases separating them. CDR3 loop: CASSWKRTSRVQETQYF. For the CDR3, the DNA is TGTGCCAGCAGCTGGAAAAGAACCTCGAGGGTGCAAGAGACCCAGTACTTC.

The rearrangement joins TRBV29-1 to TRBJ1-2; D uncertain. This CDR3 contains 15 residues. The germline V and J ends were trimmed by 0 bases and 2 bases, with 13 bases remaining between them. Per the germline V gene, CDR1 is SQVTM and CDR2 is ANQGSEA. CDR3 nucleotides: TGCAGCGTTGAAGATCGAGGCCGGAACAACTATGGCTACACCTTC. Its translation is CSVEDRGRNNYGYTF.

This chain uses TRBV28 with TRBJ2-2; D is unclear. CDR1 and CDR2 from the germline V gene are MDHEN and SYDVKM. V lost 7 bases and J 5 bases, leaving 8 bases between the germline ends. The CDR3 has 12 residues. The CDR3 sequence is CASNINTGELFF. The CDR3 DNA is TGTGCCAGCAATATTAATACCGGGGAGCTGTTTTTT.

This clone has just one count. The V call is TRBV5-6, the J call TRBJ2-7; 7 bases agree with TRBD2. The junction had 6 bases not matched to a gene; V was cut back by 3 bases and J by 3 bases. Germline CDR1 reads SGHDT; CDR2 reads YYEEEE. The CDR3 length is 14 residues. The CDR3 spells CASSWGGRNYEQYF. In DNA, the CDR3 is TGTGCCAGCAGCTGGGGCGGGAGAAACTACGAGCAGTACTTC.

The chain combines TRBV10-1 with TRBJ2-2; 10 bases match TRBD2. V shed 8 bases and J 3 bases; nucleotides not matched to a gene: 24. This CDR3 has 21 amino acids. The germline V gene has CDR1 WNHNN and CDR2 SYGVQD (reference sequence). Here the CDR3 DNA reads TGCGCCAGCCGGGACTCTCGGAAAGATAACCTAGCGGGAGCACACACCGGGGAGCTGTTTTTT. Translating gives CASRDSRKDNLAGAHTGELFF.

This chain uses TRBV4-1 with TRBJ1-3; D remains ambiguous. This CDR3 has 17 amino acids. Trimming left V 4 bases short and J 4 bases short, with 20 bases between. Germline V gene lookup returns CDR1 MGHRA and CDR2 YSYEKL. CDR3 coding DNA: TGCGCCAGCAGCCGAGGAGGGATTGTGGAGAGAGGAAACACCATATATTTT. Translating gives CASSRGGIVERGNTIYF.

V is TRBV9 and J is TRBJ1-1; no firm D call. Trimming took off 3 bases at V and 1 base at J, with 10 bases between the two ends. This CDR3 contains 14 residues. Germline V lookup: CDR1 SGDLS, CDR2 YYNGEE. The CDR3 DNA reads TGTGCCAGCAGCGCCAGATACTGGAACACTGAAGCTTTCTTT. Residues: CASSARYWNTEAFF.

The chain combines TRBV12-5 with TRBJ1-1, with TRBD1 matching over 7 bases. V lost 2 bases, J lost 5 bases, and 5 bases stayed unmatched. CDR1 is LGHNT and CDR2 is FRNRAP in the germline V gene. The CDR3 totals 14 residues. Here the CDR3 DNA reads TGTGCTAGTGGTTTGAACAGGGGACGGACTGAAGCTTTCTTT. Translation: CASGLNRGRTEAFF.

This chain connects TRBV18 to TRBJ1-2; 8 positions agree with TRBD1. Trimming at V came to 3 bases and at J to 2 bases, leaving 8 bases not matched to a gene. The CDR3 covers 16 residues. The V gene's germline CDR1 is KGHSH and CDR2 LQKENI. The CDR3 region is CASSPQRQGANYGYTF. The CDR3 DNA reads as TGTGCCAGCTCACCCCAACGGCAGGGGGCAAACTATGGCTACACCTTC.